This T cell receptor beta chain was recorded in a study of cytomegalovirus exposure and HLA in healthy donors. Study-wide background: Tens of millions of unique TCRs from HLA-typed donors were held in an early release of data. General study points: In a later analysis, DRB1 alleles had the most associated TCRs; HLA-C alleles the fewest.

Germline CDR1 and CDR2: SEHNR and FQNEAQ (reference sequence). The CDR3 is made up of 15 amino acids. Trimming left V 5 bases short and J 5 bases short, with 19 bases between. On this clone itself: The antigen is not known.

PCR primers comprised 60 Vbeta and 13 Jbeta primers. Original analysis: In a later analysis, some 80 million unique TCR beta chains included roughly 11 million shared by two or more donors. TCRdb's copy holds only in-frame clones and misses some; the assay was immunoSEQ multiplex PCR. That table gives V, J and clone size, and the DNA gave D and trimming. Of roughly 130,000 clones in the sample, roughly 88% are singletons; the top ten hold around 0.51%. Sequencing input: PBMCs. The receptor's source is a woman between 40 and 55 years old in good health and CMV-seronegative. The rearrangement joins TRBV7-9 to TRBJ2-7, with a weak D call TRBD1 (6 bases). The CDR3 DNA reads as TGTGCCAGCAGCCCAGGGGAAAGGGCTTCTCACGAGCAGTACTTC. As protein: CASSPGERASHEQYF.